This passage covers 5 T cell receptor beta chains from one sample sequenced in a study of T cells in women clearing cervical HPV infection. Some clones are missing from TCRdb's copy, which holds only in-frame ones; the method was immunoSEQ multiplex PCR. Found here are around 25,000 clones; the top ten clones hold 11%. Sequenced: blood buffy coat. The receptors shown here come from a woman between 18 and 70 years old with a cervical HPV16 infection that either progressed to CIN3+ or cleared (not recorded which).

On this clone: With the read ending 3 residues before the CDR3 end, the germline J gene is used to fill in that end. The chain joins TRBV14 to TRBJ1-6; D may be TRBD1 (6 bases). Germline lookup yields CDR1 SGHDN and CDR2 FVKESK. V lost 4 bases and J 10 bases, leaving 14 bases between the germline ends. This CDR3 has 14 amino acids. CDR3 residues: CASSPRQVGSPLHF. The CDR3 DNA, read in part, is TGTGCCAGCAGCCCCCGACAGGTCGGATCACCC.

A remark on this clone: The read stops 3 residues short of the end of the CDR3; the missing end is completed from the germline J gene. The chain combines TRBV2 with TRBJ2-7; 9 bases map to TRBD1. This CDR3 comprises 16 residues. Per the germline V gene, CDR1 is SNHLY and CDR2 is FYNNEI. V dropped 0 bases and J dropped 5; count of bases not matched to a gene: 8. The CDR3 loop is CASSEAPTGGGDEQYF. CDR3 bases read: TGTGCCAGCAGTGAAGCGCCTACAGGGGGCGGCGACGAG.

Concerning this clone itself: The read falls 3 residues short of the CDR3 end, and the missing part is taken from the germline J gene. The chain links TRBV19 to TRBJ2-7; 7 bases are a match to TRBD1. Germline CDR1 and CDR2: LNHDA and SQIVND (reference sequence). The CDR3 length is 13 residues. The V gene end was trimmed by 8 bases and the J gene end by 3 bases; junction bases not matched to a gene: 7. The covered CDR3 bases are TGTGCCAGTGCCATGACAGGGATCTACGAG. Encoded protein: CASAMTGIYE. The whole CDR3 protein reads CASAMTGIYEQYF. The complete variable domain, with remaining parts taken from reference TRBV19 and TRBJ2-7, reads DGGITQSPKYLFRKEGQNVTLSCEQNLNHDAMYWYRQDPGQGLRLIYYSQIVNDFQKGDIAEGYSVSREKKESFPLTVTSAQKNPTAFYLCASAMTGIYEQYFGPGTRLTVT.

In the case of this clone: The sequenced fragment ends 3 residues before the CDR3 boundary, so the rest is inferred from the germline J gene. The chain is built from TRBV7-3 and TRBJ1-1, with TRBD1 matching over 7 bases. V lost 4 bases, J lost 4 bases, and 6 bases stayed unmatched. The CDR3 covers 14 residues. Germline CDR1 reads SGHTA; CDR2 reads FQGTGA. The CDR3 loop reads CASSYGTVGTEAFF. The CDR3 DNA, read in part, is TGTGCCAGCAGCTACGGGACAGTCGGCACTGAA.

About this clone itself: The read finishes 3 residues shy of the CDR3 end, and the germline J gene is used to complete it. This rearrangement joins TRBV6-2 or TRBV6-3 to TRBJ1-1; TRBD1 might be the D (5 bases). The CDR3 length is 13 residues. CDR1 and CDR2 (germline): MNHEY, SVGEGT. V was clipped by 5 bases and J by 1 base, with 8 bases between them. The sequenced part of the CDR3 DNA is TGTGCCAGCAGTCCCAGGGAGAACACTGAA. Amino acid sequence: CASSPRENTE. The full CDR3 sequence reads CASSPRENTEAFF.